This TCR beta chain was retrieved from a study of tumor-infiltrating lymphocytes in primary liver carcinoma. Background on the study: Productive TCRbeta read counts per sample ran from roughly 3.5 to 7.1 million and were similar across tissue types.

Scientists recovered RNA and DNA together from around 20-30 mg of unsorted bulk tissue. Every tumor contributed samples taken at five separate regions. Constant-region priming of around 500 ng total RNA yielded TCR beta cDNA. Amplification in three nested multiplex PCR rounds with slightly modified ARM-PCR gave rise to TCR beta libraries. A C-beta reverse primer and TRBV1-TRBV30 forward primers served in each of the first two PCR rounds, at about 9 cycles apiece. TCRdb redid the calling of the multiplex PCR reads with MiXCR, one entry per CDR3 protein. The sample includes more than 95,000 distinct CDR3 sequences, approximately 82% of them seen just once. The junction had 24 bases not matched to a gene; V was cut back by 7 bases and J by 8 bases. Germline assignment: CDR1 SQVTM and CDR2 ANQGSEA. The CDR3 spans 17 residues.

This receptor was identified in a man aged 35 to 55 with primary liver carcinoma and hepatitis B virus infection. The chain combines TRBV29-1 with TRBJ2-3; 7 bases align to TRBD2. Specimen: liver tumor tissue from sampling region 3. The sample's subset: tumor region T3, left-lateral pole. The CDR3 loop is CSAPTAGSQALSATQYF. The CDR3 DNA is TGCAGCGCTCCGACAGCGGGATCCCAAGCGTTGTCGGCTACGCAGTATTTT.